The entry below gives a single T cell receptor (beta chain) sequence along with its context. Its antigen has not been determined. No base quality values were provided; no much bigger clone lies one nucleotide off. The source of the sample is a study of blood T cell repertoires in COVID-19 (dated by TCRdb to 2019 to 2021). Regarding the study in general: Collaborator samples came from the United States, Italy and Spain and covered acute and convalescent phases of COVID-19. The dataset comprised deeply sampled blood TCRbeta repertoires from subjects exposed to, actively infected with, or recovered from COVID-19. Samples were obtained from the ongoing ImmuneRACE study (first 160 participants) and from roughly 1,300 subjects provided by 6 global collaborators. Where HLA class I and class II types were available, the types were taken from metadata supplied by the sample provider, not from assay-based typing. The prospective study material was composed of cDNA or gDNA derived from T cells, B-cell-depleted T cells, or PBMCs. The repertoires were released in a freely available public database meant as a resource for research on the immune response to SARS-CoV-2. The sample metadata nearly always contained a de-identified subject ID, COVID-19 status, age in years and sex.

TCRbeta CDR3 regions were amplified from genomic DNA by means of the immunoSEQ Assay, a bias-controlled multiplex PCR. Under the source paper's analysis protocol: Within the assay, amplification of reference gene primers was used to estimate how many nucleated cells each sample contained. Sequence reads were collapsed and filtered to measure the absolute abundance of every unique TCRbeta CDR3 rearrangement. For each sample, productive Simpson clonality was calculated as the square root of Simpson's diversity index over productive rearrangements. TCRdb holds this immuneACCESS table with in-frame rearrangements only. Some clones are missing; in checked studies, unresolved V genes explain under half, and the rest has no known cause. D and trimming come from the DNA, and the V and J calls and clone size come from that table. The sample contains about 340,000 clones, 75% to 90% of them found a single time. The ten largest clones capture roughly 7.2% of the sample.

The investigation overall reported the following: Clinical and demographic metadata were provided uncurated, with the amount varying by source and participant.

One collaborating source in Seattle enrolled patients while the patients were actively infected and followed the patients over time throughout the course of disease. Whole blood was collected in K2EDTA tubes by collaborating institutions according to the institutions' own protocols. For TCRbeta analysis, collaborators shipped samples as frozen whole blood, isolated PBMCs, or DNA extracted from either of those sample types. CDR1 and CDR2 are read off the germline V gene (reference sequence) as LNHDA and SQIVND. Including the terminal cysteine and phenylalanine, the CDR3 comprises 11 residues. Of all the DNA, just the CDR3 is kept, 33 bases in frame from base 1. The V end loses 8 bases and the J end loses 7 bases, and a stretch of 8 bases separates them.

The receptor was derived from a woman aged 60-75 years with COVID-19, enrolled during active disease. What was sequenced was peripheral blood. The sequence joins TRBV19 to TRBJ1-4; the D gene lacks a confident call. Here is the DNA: TGTGCCAGTCGTGGAGGTGAAAAACTGTTTTTT. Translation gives CASRGGEKLFF.